These T cell receptor beta chains were read from a single sample in a study of blood T cell repertoires in COVID-19. Generated by immunoSEQ multiplex PCR, the TCRdb table keeps only in-frame clones and is missing some. This table holds about 320,000 clones, more than 90% found once. Sequenced material: PBMCs or T cells enriched from blood (not recorded which). These receptors came from a woman aged 25 to 39 who had been exposed to COVID-19. Each CDR3 is given with its conserved first and last residue. Not every row has a clone size; where given, it reads once, few, many or a size class.

clone_size	v_call	j_call	cdr3_aa
-	TRBV15	TRBJ1-3	CATSRGNRASGNTIYF
-	TRBV3-1/TRBV3-2	TRBJ1-2	CASSLTQGNRGYTF
-	TRBV7-2	TRBJ1-2	CASSYHSVFYGYTF
-	TRBV3-1/TRBV3-2	TRBJ1-6	CASSYKAGRRTTLHF
many	TRBV6-2/TRBV6-3	TRBJ2-3	CASSYPGHLDTQYF
-	TRBV20-1	TRBJ1-1	CRAAVNTEAFF
-	TRBV19	TRBJ2-1	CASSIGGLAYNEQFF
-	TRBV27	TRBJ2-7	CASRRDSRPQSSYEQYF
once	TRBV4-2	TRBJ2-7	CASSQLAGGSSYEQYF
-	TRBV7-9	TRBJ1-2	CASSFGTVRNYGYTF
-	TRBV29-1	TRBJ2-5	CSVVPPSGETQYF
once	TRBV4-3	TRBJ2-7	CASSQGTGTGAHEQYF
-	TRBV5-1	TRBJ1-6	CASSLGQGKNSPLHF
-	TRBV19	TRBJ2-6	CASQGRAGANVLTF
-	TRBV20-1	TRBJ1-6	CSAGLNSPLHF
-	TRBV6-5	TRBJ1-1	CASSYSYDTKAFF
once	TRBV19	TRBJ2-5	CASSISTVGETQYF
few	TRBV24-1	TRBJ2-7	CAILLSRVTYEQYF
once	TRBV7-8	TRBJ2-7	CASSKGALRYYEQYF
once	TRBV18	TRBJ1-4	CASSPRDSIEKLFF
-	TRBV7-8	TRBJ2-3	CASSLLDTDTQYF
once	TRBV4-1	TRBJ1-4	CASSQVTAANEKLFF
-	TRBV19	TRBJ2-1	CASTRTSGGSNEQFF
-	TRBV4-1	TRBJ1-5	CASSQAGTGVPQPQHF
-	TRBV9	TRBJ1-3	CASSVEVGGNTIYF
-	TRBV6-4	TRBJ1-2	CASSPAQVGYGYTF
-	TRBV19	TRBJ1-1	CASSPLRGYTEAFF